The 4 T cell receptor beta chains below were found in one sample sequenced in a study of beta chain features in type 1 diabetes. General observations from the study: Within each of all four CD4+ subsets, Type 1 diabetes patients had TCRB CDR3s that were moderately but significantly shorter.

The antigens these receptors bind are not known. The entirety of the isolated RNA underwent reverse transcription, so expressed TCRB transcripts were sequenced. The method was immunoSEQ multiplex PCR; TCRdb's version includes in-frame clones alone and lacks a portion of them. In the table there are around 250,000 clones, around 21% of which are singletons. Sequencing was performed on naive CD4+ T cells from blood. The receptors stem from a woman between 40 and 55 years old with type 1 diabetes.

This clone appeared a single time. The V call is TRBV7-8, the J call TRBJ1-5, with 7 bases aligning to TRBD1. CDR3 length: 17 amino acids. CDR1 is SGHVS and CDR2 is FQNEAQ in the germline V gene. Losses at the gene ends were 5 bases for V and 7 bases for J; bases not matched to a gene: 17. The CDR3 is CASSPLPGQRVGQPQHF. The CDR3 nucleotides read TGTGCCAGCAGCCCTCTACCGGGACAGAGGGTGGGACAGCCCCAGCATTTT.

The CDR3 DNA reads TGTGCCAGCAGCGTTGACATACCTAATTCACCCCTCCACTTT. It yields the protein CASSVDIPNSPLHF. The chain couples TRBV9 to TRBJ1-6; no reliable D call. The CDR3 has 14 amino acids. Per germline, CDR1 SGDLS and CDR2 YYNGEE. V was pared by 2 bases and J by 6 bases, with 9 bases between. The full variable domain, completed using reference TRBV9 and TRBJ1-6, is DSGVTQTPKHLITATGQRVTLRCSPRSGDLSVYWYQQSLDQGLQFLIQYYNGEERAKGNILERFSAQQFPDLHSELNLSSLELGDSALYFCASSVDIPNSPLHFGNGTRLTVT.

This clone came up a few times. CDR3 protein: CASSPLDRVEQFF. In DNA, the CDR3 is TGTGCCAGCTCACCACTGGACAGGGTTGAGCAGTTCTTC. This chain links TRBV18 with TRBJ2-1, with 8 bases matching TRBD1. V lost 1 base, J lost 9 bases, and 2 bases stayed unmatched. The germline gives CDR1 KGHSH, CDR2 LQKENI. The CDR3 is 13 residues long.

The chain couples TRBV29-1 to TRBJ1-1; D possibly corresponds to TRBD1 (5 bases). The V end lost 6 bases, the J end lost 3 bases, and 11 bases lay between the germline ends. The CDR3 is made up of 12 amino acids. The V gene's germline CDR1 is SQVTM and CDR2 ANQGSEA. This CDR3 reads CSVGGRDTEAFF. CDR3 coding DNA: TGCAGCGTGGGGGGAAGGGACACTGAAGCTTTCTTT.